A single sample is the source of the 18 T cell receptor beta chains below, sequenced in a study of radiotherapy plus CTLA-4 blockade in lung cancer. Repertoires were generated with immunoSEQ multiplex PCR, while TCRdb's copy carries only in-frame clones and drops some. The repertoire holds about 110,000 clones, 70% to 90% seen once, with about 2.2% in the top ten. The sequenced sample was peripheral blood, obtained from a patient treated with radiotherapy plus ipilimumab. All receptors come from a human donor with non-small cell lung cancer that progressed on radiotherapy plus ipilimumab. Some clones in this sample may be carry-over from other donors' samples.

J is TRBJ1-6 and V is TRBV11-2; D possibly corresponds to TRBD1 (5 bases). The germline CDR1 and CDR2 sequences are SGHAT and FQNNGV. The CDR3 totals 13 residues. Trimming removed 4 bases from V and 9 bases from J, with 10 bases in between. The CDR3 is CASSSIRVSPLHF. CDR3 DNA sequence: TGTGCCAGCAGCTCTATCAGGGTTTCACCCCTCCACTTT.

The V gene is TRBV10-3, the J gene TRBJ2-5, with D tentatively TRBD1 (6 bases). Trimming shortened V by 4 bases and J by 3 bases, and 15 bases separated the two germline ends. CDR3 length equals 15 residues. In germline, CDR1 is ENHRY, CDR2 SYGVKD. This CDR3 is CAISGPGQKEETQYF. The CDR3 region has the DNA TGTGCCATCAGTGGTCCGGGACAAAAGGAAGAGACCCAGTACTTC.

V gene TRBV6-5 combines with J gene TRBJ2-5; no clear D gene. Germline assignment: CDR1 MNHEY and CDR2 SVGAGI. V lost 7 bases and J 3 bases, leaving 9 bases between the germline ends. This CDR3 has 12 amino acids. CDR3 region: CASIGDEETQYF. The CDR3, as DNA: TGTGCCAGCATTGGGGATGAAGAGACCCAGTACTTC.

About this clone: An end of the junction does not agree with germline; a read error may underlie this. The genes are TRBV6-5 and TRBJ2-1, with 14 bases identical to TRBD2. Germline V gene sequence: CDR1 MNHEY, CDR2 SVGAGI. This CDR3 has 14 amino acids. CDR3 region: CASSRRLAGGPRVF. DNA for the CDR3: TGTGCCAGCAGTCGTCGACTAGCGGGGGGGCCCCGGGTCTTC.

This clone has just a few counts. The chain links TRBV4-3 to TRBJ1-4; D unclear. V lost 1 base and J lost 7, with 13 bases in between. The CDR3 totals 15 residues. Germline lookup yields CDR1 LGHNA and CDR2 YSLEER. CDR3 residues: CASSQVNQYGEKLFF. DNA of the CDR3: TGCGCCAGCAGCCAAGTCAACCAGTACGGTGAAAAACTGTTTTTT.

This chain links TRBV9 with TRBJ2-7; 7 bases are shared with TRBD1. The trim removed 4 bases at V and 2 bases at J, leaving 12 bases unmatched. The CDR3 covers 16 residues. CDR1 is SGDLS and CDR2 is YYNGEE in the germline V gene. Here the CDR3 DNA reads TGTGCCAGCAGCCCCCGCAGTGACAGGGTCCCCTACGAGCAGTACTTC. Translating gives CASSPRSDRVPYEQYF.

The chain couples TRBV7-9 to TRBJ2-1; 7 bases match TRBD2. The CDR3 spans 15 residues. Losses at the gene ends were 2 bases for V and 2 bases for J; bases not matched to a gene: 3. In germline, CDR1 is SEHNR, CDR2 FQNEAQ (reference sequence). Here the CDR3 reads CASSLLAGAYNEQFF. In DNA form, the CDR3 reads TGTGCCAGCAGCTTATTGGCGGGGGCCTACAATGAGCAGTTCTTC. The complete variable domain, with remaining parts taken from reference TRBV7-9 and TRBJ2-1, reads DTGVSQNPRHKITKRGQNVTFRCDPISEHNRLYWYRQTLGQGPEFLTYFQNEAQLEKSRLLSDRFSAERPKGSFSTLEIQRTEQGDSAMYLCASSLLAGAYNEQFFGPGTRLTVL.

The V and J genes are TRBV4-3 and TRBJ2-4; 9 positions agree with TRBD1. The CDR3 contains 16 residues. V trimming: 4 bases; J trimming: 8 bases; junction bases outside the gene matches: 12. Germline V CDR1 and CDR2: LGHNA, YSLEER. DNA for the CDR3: TGCGCCAGCAGCCCCCGGACAGGGGCGAGCGGGGACATTCAGTACTTC. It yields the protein CASSPRTGASGDIQYF.

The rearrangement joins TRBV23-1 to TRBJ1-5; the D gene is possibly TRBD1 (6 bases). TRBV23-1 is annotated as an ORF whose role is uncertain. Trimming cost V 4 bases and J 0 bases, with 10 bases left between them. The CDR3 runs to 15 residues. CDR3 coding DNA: TGCGCCAGCAGTCCCGGGACACTTAGCAATCAGCCCCAGCATTTT. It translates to CASSPGTLSNQPQHF.

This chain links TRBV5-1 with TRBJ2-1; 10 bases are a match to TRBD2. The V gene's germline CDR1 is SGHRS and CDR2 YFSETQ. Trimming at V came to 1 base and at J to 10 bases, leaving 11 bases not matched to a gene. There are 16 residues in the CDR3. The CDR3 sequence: CASSLSTSGAAREQFF. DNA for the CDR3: TGCGCCAGCAGCTTGTCCACTAGCGGGGCGGCCAGAGAGCAGTTCTTC.

CDR3 amino acids: CASSPFAGGDYGYTF. For the CDR3, the DNA is TGTGCCAGCTCACCATTCGCAGGGGGTGACTATGGCTACACCTTC. The chain is built from TRBV18 and TRBJ1-2; 7 nucleotides line up with TRBD1. CDR3 size: 15 residues. The germline V gene has CDR1 KGHSH and CDR2 LQKENI. V shed 2 bases, J shed 3 bases, and the junction held 6 bases outside the gene matches.

The CDR3 spells CASSASPGGTYGYTF. CDR3 nucleotides: TGTGCCAGCAGCGCATCACCAGGGGGGACCTATGGCTACACCTTC. The chain joins TRBV7-8 to TRBJ1-2; 7 bases are shared with TRBD1. Germline V gene lookup returns CDR1 SGHVS and CDR2 FQNEAQ. V lost 5 bases and J lost 4; bases outside the gene matches: 10. CDR3 length: 15 residues.

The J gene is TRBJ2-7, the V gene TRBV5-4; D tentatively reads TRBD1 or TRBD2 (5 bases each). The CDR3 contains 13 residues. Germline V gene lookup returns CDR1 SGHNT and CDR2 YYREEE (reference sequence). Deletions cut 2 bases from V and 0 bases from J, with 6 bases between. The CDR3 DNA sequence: TGTGCCAGCAGCTTTGGGACCTCCTACGAGCAGTACTTC. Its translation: CASSFGTSYEQYF. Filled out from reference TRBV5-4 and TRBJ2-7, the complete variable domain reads ETGVTQSPTHLIKTRGQQVTLRCSSQSGHNTVSWYQQALGQGPQFIFQYYREEENGRGNFPPRFSGLQFPNYSSELNVNALELDDSALYLCASSFGTSYEQYFGPGTRLTVT.

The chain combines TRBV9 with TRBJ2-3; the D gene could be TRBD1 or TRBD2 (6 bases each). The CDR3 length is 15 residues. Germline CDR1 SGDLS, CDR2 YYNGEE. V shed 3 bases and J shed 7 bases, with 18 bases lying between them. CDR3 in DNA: TGTGCCAGCAGCGCTGAGGGAGGAGGGGGAAATACGCAGTATTTT. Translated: CASSAEGGGGNTQYF.

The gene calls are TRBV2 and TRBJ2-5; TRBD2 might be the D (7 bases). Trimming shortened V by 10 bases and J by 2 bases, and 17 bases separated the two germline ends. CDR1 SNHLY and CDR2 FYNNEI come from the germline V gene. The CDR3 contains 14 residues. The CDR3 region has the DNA TGTGCCAACCACGGCGGGGGCGGGCAAGAGACCCAGTACTTC. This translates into CANHGGGGQETQYF.

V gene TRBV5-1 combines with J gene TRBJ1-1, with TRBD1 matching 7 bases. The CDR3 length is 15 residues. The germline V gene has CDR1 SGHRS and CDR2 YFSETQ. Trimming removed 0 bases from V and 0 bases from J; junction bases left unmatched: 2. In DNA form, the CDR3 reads TGCGCCAGCAGCTTGGGGGACAGCTTGAACACTGAAGCTTTCTTT. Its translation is CASSLGDSLNTEAFF. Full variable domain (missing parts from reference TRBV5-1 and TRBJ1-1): KAGVTQTPRYLIKTRGQQVTLSCSPISGHRSVSWYQQTPGQGLQFLFEYFSETQRNKGNFPGRFSGRQFSNSRSEMNVSTLELGDSALYLCASSLGDSLNTEAFFGQGTRLTVV.

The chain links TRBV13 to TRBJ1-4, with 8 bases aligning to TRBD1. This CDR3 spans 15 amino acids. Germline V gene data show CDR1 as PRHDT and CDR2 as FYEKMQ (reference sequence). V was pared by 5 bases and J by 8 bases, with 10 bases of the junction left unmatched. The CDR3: CASSTPSRGHEKLFF. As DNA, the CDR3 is TGTGCCAGCAGCACGCCCTCCAGGGGGCACGAAAAACTGTTTTTT.

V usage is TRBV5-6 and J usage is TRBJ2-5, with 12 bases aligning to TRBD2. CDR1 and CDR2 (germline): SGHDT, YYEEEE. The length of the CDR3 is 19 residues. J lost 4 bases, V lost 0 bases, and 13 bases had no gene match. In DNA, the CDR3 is TGTGCCAGCAGCTTGGCCCTAGCGGGGGGGCTTTTGTCCCGAGAGACCCAGTACTTC. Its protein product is CASSLALAGGLLSRETQYF.